This TCR beta chain was found in a study of blood T cell repertoires in COVID-19. Overall study: The United States, Italy and Spain supplied acute and convalescent COVID-19 samples. From T cells, B-cell-depleted T cells, or PBMCs came the material, which was cDNA or gDNA.

This clone has only a few counts. Per the study methods: Cell counts per sample came from amplifying reference gene primers. The assay was immunoSEQ multiplex PCR, and TCRdb's table has in-frame clones only and misses some. V and J calls and clone size are those listed in that table; D and trimming were worked out from the DNA. The data show about 130,000 clones, with 65% to 85% seen just once and 1.5% to 2% held by the top ten. The sample consisted of peripheral blood. The origin of this receptor is a man between 65 and 85 years old with acute or convalescent COVID-19.

Here the CDR3 reads CASTGGSKNIQYF. DNA of the CDR3: TGTGCCAGCACCGGGGGATCCAAAAACATTCAGTACTTC. This sequence joins TRBV12-3 or TRBV12-4 and TRBJ2-4; D possibly corresponds to TRBD2 (6 bases). The CDR3 is 13 residues long. Trimming shortened V by 7 bases and J by 2 bases, and 9 bases separated the two germline ends.